The source of this T cell receptor (beta chain) is a study of blood T cells in healthy people across ages. Study-level results: Reliance upon unsorted PBMCs precluded definitive naive versus antigen-experienced comparison.

A second 7 to 11 cycle PCR used barcoded and J-beta primers. TCRdb reprocessed the 5' RACE reads via MiXCR and lists one record per CDR3 protein. The repertoire has around 620,000 distinct CDR3 sequences, 27% of them found once; the top ten carry 18%. Comments on this clonotype: As yet, its antigen is unknown.

Per sample, a minimum of 6 million PBMCs were isolated. This CDR3 is 15 amino acids long. V was trimmed by 1 base and J by 0 bases, leaving 9 bases between them. The germline V gene has CDR1 LGHNA and CDR2 YSLEER. The genes are TRBV4-3 and TRBJ1-2; no definite D call. Sequencing used blood. This TCR was recovered from a woman aged 70 to 79 in good health. DNA for the CDR3: TGCGCCAGCAGCCAAGTTTTGGGAGCTAACTATGGCTACACCTTC. Translated: CASSQVLGANYGYTF.